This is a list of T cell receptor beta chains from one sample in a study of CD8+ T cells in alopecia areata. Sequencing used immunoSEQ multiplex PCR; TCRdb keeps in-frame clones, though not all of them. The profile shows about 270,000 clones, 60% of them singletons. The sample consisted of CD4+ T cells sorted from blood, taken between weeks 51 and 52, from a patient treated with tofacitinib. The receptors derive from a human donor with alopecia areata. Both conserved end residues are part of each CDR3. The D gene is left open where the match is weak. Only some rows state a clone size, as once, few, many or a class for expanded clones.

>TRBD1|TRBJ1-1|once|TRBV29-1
CSGHRGDGGTEAFF
TGCAGCGGGCACAGGGGGGACGGCGGCACTGAAGCTTTCTTT
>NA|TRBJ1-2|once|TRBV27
CASSLNWAGESGYTF
TGTGCCAGCAGTTTGAACTGGGCGGGGGAGAGCGGCTACACCTTC
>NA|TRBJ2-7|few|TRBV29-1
CSVAGTGFEQYF
TGCAGCGTTGCCGGTACAGGGTTTGAGCAGTACTTC
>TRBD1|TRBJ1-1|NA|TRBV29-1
CSVVLSGGFTEAFF
TGCAGCGTTGTATTATCAGGGGGCTTCACTGAAGCTTTCTTT
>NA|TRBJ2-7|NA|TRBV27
CASSFAGQLHIYEQYF
TGTGCCAGCAGTTTTGCTGGCCAGCTACATATCTACGAGCAGTACTTC
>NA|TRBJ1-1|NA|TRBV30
CAKEEQMNTEAFF
TGTGCCAAGGAGGAGCAGATGAACACTGAAGCTTTCTTT
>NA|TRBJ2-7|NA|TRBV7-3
CASSYGDGPYEQYF
TGTGCCAGCAGCTACGGGGACGGCCCGTACGAGCAGTACTTC
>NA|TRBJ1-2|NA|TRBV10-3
CAISYEGYGYTF
TGTGCCATCAGCTATGAGGGATATGGCTACACCTTC
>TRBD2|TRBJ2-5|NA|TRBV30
CAWSVKAGGETQYF
TGTGCCTGGAGTGTAAAAGCGGGAGGGGAGACCCAGTACTTC
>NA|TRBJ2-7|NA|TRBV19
CASRSGAGEQYF
TGTGCCAGTAGGAGTGGGGCCGGCGAGCAGTACTTC
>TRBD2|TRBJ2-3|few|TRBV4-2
CASNPSGGAVTDTQYF
TGTGCCAGCAACCCTAGCGGGGGGGCCGTAACAGATACGCAGTATTTT
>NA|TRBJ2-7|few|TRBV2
CASKATSYEQYF
TGTGCCAGCAAAGCGACCTCCTACGAGCAGTACTTC
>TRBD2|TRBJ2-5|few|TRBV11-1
CASSPGTSGGLPQETQYF
TGTGCCAGCAGCCCCGGGACTAGCGGGGGCCTACCCCAAGAGACCCAGTACTTC
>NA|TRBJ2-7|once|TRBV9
CASSARRPGTYEQYF
TGTGCCAGCAGCGCCCGCCGACCAGGCACCTACGAGCAGTACTTC
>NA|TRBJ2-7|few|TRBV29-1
CSVSSTVISYEQYF
TGCAGCGTTTCCTCGACAGTTATCTCCTACGAGCAGTACTTC
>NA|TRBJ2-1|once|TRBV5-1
CASSLGAGRHNEQFF
TGCGCCAGCAGCTTGGGGGCCGGGAGACACAATGAGCAGTTCTTC
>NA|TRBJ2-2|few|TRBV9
CASSDRQLASGELFF
TGTGCCAGCAGCGACCGACAACTAGCTTCCGGGGAGCTGTTTTTT
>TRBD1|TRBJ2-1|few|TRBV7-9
CASSPRGTGRSGEQFF
TGTGCCAGCAGCCCGAGGGGGACAGGGAGATCGGGTGAGCAGTTCTTC
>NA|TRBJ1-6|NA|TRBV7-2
CASSTPQGSPLHF
TGTGCCAGCAGCACACCACAGGGTTCACCCCTCCACTTT
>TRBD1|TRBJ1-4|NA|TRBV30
CAWRAGQDRQFF
TGTGCCTGGAGGGCCGGACAGGATCGGCAGTTTTTT
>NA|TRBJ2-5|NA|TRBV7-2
CASSLASETQYF
TGTGCCAGCAGCCTAGCGTCCGAGACCCAGTACTTC
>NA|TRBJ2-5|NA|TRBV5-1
CASSLLGGQETQYF
TGCGCCAGCAGCTTGTTAGGCGGGCAAGAGACCCAGTACTTC
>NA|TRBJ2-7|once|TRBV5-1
CASTAGASYEQYF
TGCGCCAGCACGGCAGGTGCCTCCTACGAGCAGTACTTC
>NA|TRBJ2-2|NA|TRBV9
CASSVGQRTGELFF
TGTGCCAGCAGCGTAGGACAACGCACCGGGGAGCTGTTTTTT
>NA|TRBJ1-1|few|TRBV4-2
CASSQAFLGDTEAFF
TGTGCCAGCAGCCAAGCGTTCCTAGGGGACACTGAAGCTTTCTTT
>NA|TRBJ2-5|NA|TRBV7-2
CASSDRGPRETQYF
TGTGCCAGCAGCGATAGGGGCCCCAGGGAGACCCAGTACTTC
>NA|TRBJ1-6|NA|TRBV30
CAWSVQGIDNSPLHF
TGTGCCTGGAGTGTTCAGGGAATAGATAATTCACCCCTCCACTTT
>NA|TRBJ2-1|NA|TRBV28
CASSLRSEDEQFF
TGTGCCAGCAGTCTCCGATCGGAAGATGAGCAGTTCTTC
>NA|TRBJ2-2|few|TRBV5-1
CASSSQARGGELFF
TGCGCCAGCAGCTCACAGGCTCGTGGCGGGGAGCTGTTTTTT
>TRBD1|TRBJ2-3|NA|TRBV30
CAWSVAAGGADTQYF
TGTGCCTGGAGTGTAGCGGCAGGGGGCGCAGATACGCAGTATTTT
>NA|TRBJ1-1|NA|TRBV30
CAWSVHREAFF
TGTGCCTGGAGTGTACACAGGGAAGCTTTCTTT
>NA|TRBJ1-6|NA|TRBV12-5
CASGLGVKNSPLHF
TGTGCTAGTGGTTTGGGGGTCAAGAATTCACCCCTCCACTTT
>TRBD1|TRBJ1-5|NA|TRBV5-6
CASSYRTGENNQPQHF
TGTGCCAGCAGCTACAGGACAGGGGAGAATAATCAGCCCCAGCATTTT
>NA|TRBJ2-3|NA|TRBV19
CASSIRDGTDTQYF
TGTGCCAGTAGTATCCGGGACGGCACAGATACGCAGTATTTT
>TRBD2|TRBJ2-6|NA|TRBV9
CASSVGGANSGANVLTF
TGTGCCAGCAGCGTGGGAGGGGCCAACTCTGGGGCCAACGTCCTGACTTTC
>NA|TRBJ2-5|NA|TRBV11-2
CASSRTSILGWETQYF
TGTGCCAGCAGCCGCACTAGCATACTTGGTTGGGAGACCCAGTACTTC
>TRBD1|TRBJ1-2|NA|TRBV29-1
CSVAKGQGDGYTF
TGCAGCGTAGCGAAGGGACAGGGCGATGGCTACACCTTC
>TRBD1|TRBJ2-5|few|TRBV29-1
CSARTGRETQYF
TGCAGCGCCCGGACAGGGAGAGAGACCCAGTACTTC
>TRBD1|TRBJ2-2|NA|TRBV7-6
CASSPGTGRTGELFF
TGTGCCAGCAGCCCGGGGACAGGGCGGACCGGGGAGCTGTTTTTT
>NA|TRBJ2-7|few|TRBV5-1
CASSLEAVAEGEQYF
TGCGCCAGCAGCTTGGAGGCAGTGGCCGAGGGCGAGCAGTACTTC
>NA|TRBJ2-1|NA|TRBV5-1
CASSLAPGSFRAIGQFF
TGCGCCAGCAGCTTGGCCCCCGGAAGTTTTAGGGCAATCGGGCAGTTCTTC
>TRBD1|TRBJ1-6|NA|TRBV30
CAWSRQGSNSPLHF
TGTGCCTGGAGTAGACAGGGTAGTAATTCACCCCTCCACTTT
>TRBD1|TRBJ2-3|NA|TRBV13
CANSQTGMGTDTQYF
TGTGCCAACAGCCAGACAGGGATGGGCACAGATACGCAGTATTTT
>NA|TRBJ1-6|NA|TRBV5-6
CASSLDGQSSYNSPLHF
TGTGCCAGCAGCTTGGACGGACAGAGCTCCTATAATTCACCCCTCCACTTT
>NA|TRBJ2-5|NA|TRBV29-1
CSVDGTGRAETQYF
TGCAGCGTTGATGGCACAGGGCGAGCAGAGACCCAGTACTTC
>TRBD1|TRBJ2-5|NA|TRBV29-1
CSGRQGQETQYF
TGCAGCGGACGACAGGGTCAAGAGACCCAGTACTTC
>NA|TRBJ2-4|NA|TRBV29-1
CSVPDIAKNIQYF
TGCAGCGTTCCCGACATAGCCAAAAACATTCAGTACTTC
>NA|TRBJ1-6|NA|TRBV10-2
CASSGQGGSPLHF
TGCGCCAGCAGCGGGCAGGGAGGTTCACCCCTCCACTTT
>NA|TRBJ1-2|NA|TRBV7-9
CASSIDNNDYGYTF
TGTGCCAGCAGCATCGATAACAATGACTATGGCTACACCTTC